The rows below give T cell receptor beta chains drawn from one sample of a study of blood T cell repertoires in COVID-19. Produced via immunoSEQ multiplex PCR; TCRdb's table is partial and in-frame only. In the table there are fewer than 500,000 clones, 86% of which are singletons. Source material: peripheral blood. The receptor set was obtained from a woman in her 30s with active or convalescent COVID-19. The CDR3 runs from the conserved cysteine through the conserved F or W. D genes are given only for firm matches. Clone size, where shown, is once, few, many, or a class for clones that have expanded.

d_gene,j_gene,v_gene,abundance,CDR3aa,CDR3nt
NA,TRBJ2-7,TRBV4-2,NA,CASSQALESSYEQYF,TGTGCCAGCAGCCAAGCCCTTGAGAGCTCCTACGAGCAGTACTTC
NA,TRBJ2-7,TRBV5-6,NA,CASSLWEAGPSYEQYF,TGTGCCAGCAGCTTATGGGAGGCAGGGCCAAGTTACGAGCAGTACTTC
TRBD1,TRBJ1-2,TRBV19,NA,CASRRTGEGYTF,TGTGCCAGTAGACGGACAGGGGAGGGCTACACCTTC
NA,TRBJ1-2,TRBV10-3,NA,CAISESSGGISYTF,TGTGCCATCAGTGAGTCATCCGGGGGGATTAGCTACACCTTC
TRBD2,TRBJ2-5,TRBV25-1,NA,CASSDRSGGWYQETQYF,TGTGCCAGCAGTGATCGTAGCGGGGGGTGGTACCAAGAGACCCAGTACTTC
NA,TRBJ1-5,TRBV18,once,CASSRGGRRGQPQHF,TGTGCCAGCTCCCGGGGGGGCAGGAGGGGTCAGCCCCAGCATTTT
NA,TRBJ1-2,TRBV9,NA,CASSASTSGYTF,TGTGCCAGCAGCGCATCGACTAGTGGCTACACCTTC
TRBD1,TRBJ1-2,TRBV2,once,CASSELWGTGGEGYGYTF,TGTGCCAGCAGTGAATTGTGGGGGACAGGGGGCGAGGGCTATGGCTACACCTTC
TRBD1,TRBJ1-2,TRBV4-1,NA,CASSQRQGSNYGYTF,TGCGCCAGCAGCCAACGACAGGGCTCAAACTATGGCTACACCTTC
NA,TRBJ1-1,TRBV4-1,NA,CASSPGEGTGTEAFF,TGCGCCAGCAGCCCGGGCGAGGGTACGGGGACTGAAGCTTTCTTT
NA,TRBJ2-5,TRBV10-3,NA,CAISERGAQETQYF,TGTGCCATCAGTGAGCGGGGGGCACAAGAGACCCAGTACTTC
TRBD2,TRBJ2-1,TRBV19,few,CASSTPLAGDYNEQFF,TGTGCCAGTAGTACCCCACTAGCGGGGGACTACAATGAGCAGTTCTTC
TRBD2,TRBJ2-1,TRBV3-1/TRBV3-2,NA,CASSRPGTLGLASMSYNEQFF,TGTGCCAGCAGCCGCCCGGGGACATTGGGACTAGCCTCAATGTCCTACAATGAGCAGTTCTTC
NA,TRBJ1-1,TRBV7-9,NA,CASSLRGGVNTEAFF,TGTGCCAGCAGCTTAAGGGGGGGTGTGAACACTGAAGCTTTCTTT
NA,TRBJ1-6,TRBV7-9,NA,CASSPGVDSPLHF,TGTGCCAGCAGCCCAGGGGTAGATTCACCCCTCCACTTT
TRBD2,TRBJ2-7,TRBV25-1,NA,CASSPSGISGGFSYEQYF,TGTGCCAGCAGTCCTAGTGGGATCAGCGGGGGTTTCTCCTACGAGCAGTACTTC
TRBD1,TRBJ2-7,TRBV18,NA,CASSVPGQGNEQYF,TGTGCCAGCTCAGTTCCGGGACAGGGTAACGAGCAGTACTTC
NA,TRBJ2-7,TRBV2,NA,CASLISYEQYF,TGTGCCAGCCTTATTTCCTACGAGCAGTACTTC
NA,TRBJ2-3,TRBV5-1,once,CASSLVLAEADTQYF,TGCGCCAGCAGCTTGGTTCTAGCTGAAGCAGATACGCAGTATTTT
NA,TRBJ1-2,TRBV3-1/TRBV3-2,NA,CASSRRGGYTF,TGTGCCAGCAGCCGCAGGGGAGGCTACACCTTC
NA,TRBJ1-1,TRBV6-5,NA,CASTPTSPSGTEAFF,TGTGCCAGCACCCCAACAAGCCCCTCAGGAACTGAAGCTTTCTTT
NA,TRBJ2-2,TRBV5-4,NA,CASSLLAGELFF,TGTGCCAGCAGTCTCCTTGCCGGGGAGCTGTTTTTT
NA,TRBJ2-2,TRBV9,NA,CASSAAFGGTGELFF,TGTGCCAGCAGCGCAGCCTTTGGGGGGACCGGGGAGCTGTTTTTT
TRBD1,TRBJ2-7,TRBV10-3,NA,CAISDLDRGNEQYF,TGTGCCATCAGTGACTTGGACAGGGGAAACGAGCAGTACTTC
TRBD2,TRBJ2-3,TRBV27,NA,CASSLGLAGGPGTDTQYF,TGTGCCAGCAGTTTAGGATTAGCGGGAGGGCCAGGCACAGATACGCAGTATTTT